The 6 T cell receptor beta chains below were found in one sample sequenced in a study of OX40 agonist ivuxolimab in advanced cancers. Sequenced by immunoSEQ multiplex PCR; TCRdb stores in-frame clones only, minus some. Of about 70,000 clones listed, 80% to 85% are singletons. Specimen: CD4+ or CD8+ T cells sorted from blood, collected in a trial of the OX40 agonist ivuxolimab. The receptors were gathered from an adult with an advanced solid tumor such as melanoma, head and neck, liver or kidney cancer.

The V gene is TRBV5-1, the J gene TRBJ2-7, with D maybe TRBD1 (6 bases). Between the trimmed V and J ends, which lost 4 bases and 0 bases, there was a span of 20 bases. CDR3 length: 17 amino acids. Germline CDR1 reads SGHRS; CDR2 reads YFSETQ. The CDR3: CASSVDPGTHFSYEQYF. For the CDR3, the DNA is TGCGCCAGCAGCGTGGACCCCGGGACACATTTCTCCTACGAGCAGTACTTC.

The chain employs TRBV2 and TRBJ1-1, with D possibly being TRBD1 (5 bases). V shed 8 bases and J shed 1 base, with 11 bases lying between them. The CDR3 runs to 13 residues. Germline V gives CDR1 SNHLY, CDR2 FYNNEI. The CDR3 DNA follows: TGTGCCAGCGGGGTACAGGAGAACACTGAAGCTTTCTTT. This translates into CASGVQENTEAFF.

The chain links TRBV14 to TRBJ2-7; 10 bases are shared with TRBD2. CDR1 is SGHDN, CDR2 FVKESK, per germline. After removal of 0 bases from V and 5 bases from J, the junction contained 7 bases not matched to a gene. The CDR3 totals 16 residues. The CDR3 sequence: CASSQDRRTSGDEQYF. DNA of the CDR3: TGTGCCAGCAGCCAAGATCGGCGGACTAGCGGTGACGAGCAGTACTTC.

The gene calls are TRBV6-5 and TRBJ2-3, with D uncertain. The CDR3 sequence is 14 residues long. Looked up from germline, CDR1 is MNHEY and CDR2 is SVGAGI. Trimming pared 2 bases from V and 5 bases from J, leaving 11 bases between. The chain's CDR3 is CASSYLDKRDTQYF. As DNA, the CDR3 is TGTGCCAGCAGTTACCTTGACAAGCGAGATACGCAGTATTTT.

The rearrangement links TRBV5-1 to TRBJ2-1; tentatively, D is TRBD2 (5 bases). The germline gives CDR1 SGHRS, CDR2 YFSETQ. This CDR3 spans 14 amino acids. V lost 2 bases, J lost 11 bases, and 17 bases lay in between. CDR3 coding DNA: TGCGCCAGCAGCTTTAACAGCGGAACATCTCAGCAGTTCTTC. As protein: CASSFNSGTSQQFF.

This chain uses TRBV5-8 with TRBJ2-7; tentatively, D is TRBD2 (6 bases). CDR1 is SGHTS, CDR2 YDEGEE, per germline. The CDR3 spans 14 residues. V lost 3 bases, J lost 6 bases, and 16 bases lay in between. CDR3 nucleotide sequence: TGTGCCAGCAGCTCGGAGGGAGACTATGCCGAGCAGTACTTC. Its protein product is CASSSEGDYAEQYF. The full variable domain, completed using reference TRBV5-8 and TRBJ2-7, is EAGVTQSPTHLIKTRGQQATLRCSPISGHTSVYWYQQALGLGLQFLLWYDEGEERNRGNFPPRFSGRQFPNYSSELNVNALELEDSALYLCASSSEGDYAEQYFGPGTRLTVT.